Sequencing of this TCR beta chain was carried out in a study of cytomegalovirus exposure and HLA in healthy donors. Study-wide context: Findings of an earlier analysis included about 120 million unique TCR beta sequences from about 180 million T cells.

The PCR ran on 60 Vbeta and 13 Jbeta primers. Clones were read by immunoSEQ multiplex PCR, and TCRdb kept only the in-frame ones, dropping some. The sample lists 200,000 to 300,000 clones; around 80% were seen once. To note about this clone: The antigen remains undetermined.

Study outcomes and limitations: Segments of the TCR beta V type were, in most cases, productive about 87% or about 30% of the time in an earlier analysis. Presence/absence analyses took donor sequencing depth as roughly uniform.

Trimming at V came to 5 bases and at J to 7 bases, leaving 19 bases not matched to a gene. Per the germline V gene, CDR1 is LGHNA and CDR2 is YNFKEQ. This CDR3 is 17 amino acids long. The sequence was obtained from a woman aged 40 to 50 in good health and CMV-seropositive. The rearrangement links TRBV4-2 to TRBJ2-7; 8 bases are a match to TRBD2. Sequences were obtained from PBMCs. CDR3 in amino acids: CASSFTFGGGPLGEQYF. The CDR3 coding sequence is TGTGCCAGCAGCTTTACCTTCGGGGGGGGACCCCTCGGGGAGCAGTACTTC.